The 11 T cell receptor beta chains below were found in one sample sequenced in a study of OX40 agonist ivuxolimab in advanced cancers. Only in-frame clones appear in the TCRdb table, and some are missing; sequencing was by immunoSEQ multiplex PCR. Of about 75,000 clones in the sample, around 87% were seen once. The sample here was CD4+ or CD8+ T cells sorted from blood, taken in a trial of the OX40 agonist ivuxolimab. These receptors all stem from an adult with an advanced solid tumor such as melanoma, head and neck, liver or kidney cancer.

The chain uses TRBV7-3 and TRBJ2-2; D remains unclear. V was clipped by 4 bases and J by 3 bases, with 3 bases between them. Looked up from germline, CDR1 is SGHTA and CDR2 is FQGTGA. The CDR3 covers 12 residues. In DNA, the CDR3 is TGTGCCAGCAGCTCACACACCGGGGAGCTGTTTTTT. Protein sequence: CASSSHTGELFF.

The chain carries TRBV9 and TRBJ2-5; maybe TRBD2 (6 bases). Germline V gene lookup returns CDR1 SGDLS and CDR2 YYNGEE. V shed 0 bases and J shed 5 bases, with 8 bases lying between them. There are 13 residues in the CDR3. The chain's CDR3 is CASSVGLEETQYF. DNA of the CDR3: TGTGCCAGCAGCGTAGGACTAGAGGAGACCCAGTACTTC.

The chain employs TRBV5-1 and TRBJ1-1, with D tentatively TRBD1 (5 bases). Trimming shortened V by 0 bases and J by 5 bases, and 14 bases separated the two germline ends. Germline V gene data show CDR1 as SGHRS and CDR2 as YFSETQ. The CDR3 consists of 15 residues. The CDR3 bases are TGCGCCAGCAGCTTGGCAACAACAGGAGCAACTGAAGCTTTCTTT. This sequence encodes CASSLATTGATEAFF.

The chain carries TRBV9 and TRBJ2-3, with 10 positions matching TRBD1. With V trimmed by 2 bases and J by 6 bases, 3 bases remained unmatched. The CDR3 totals 14 residues. Germline assignment: CDR1 SGDLS and CDR2 YYNGEE. This CDR3 reads CASSVATGGDTQYF. CDR3 bases: TGTGCCAGCAGCGTTGCGACAGGGGGCGATACGCAGTATTTT.

In the case of this clone: Other DNA sequences in the same sample also yield this CDR3. V gene TRBV29-1 combines with J gene TRBJ2-4; the match to TRBD2 covers 10 bases. Germline V gene lookup returns CDR1 SQVTM and CDR2 ANQGSEA. The CDR3 runs to 14 residues. V lost 6 bases and J lost 13; bases outside the gene matches: 15. CDR3 sequence (DNA): TGCAGCGTCGCCCCCGGGACTAGCGTTCGAGTGCAGTACTTC. Protein product: CSVAPGTSVRVQYF.

The chain uses TRBV5-1 and TRBJ2-7; no definite D call. This CDR3 comprises 15 residues. V lost 1 base and J 1 base, leaving 12 bases between the germline ends. The germline CDR1 and CDR2 sequences are SGHRS and YFSETQ. CDR3: CASSLFDPFSYEQYF. The CDR3 DNA reads TGCGCCAGCAGCTTGTTTGATCCATTTTCCTACGAGCAGTACTTC.

The chain employs TRBV30 and TRBJ2-1; TRBD1 aligns across 7 bases. V was clipped by 1 base and J by 4 bases; unmatched bases: 7. Germline CDR1 GTSNPN, CDR2 SVGIG (reference sequence). The CDR3 totals 15 residues. CDR3: CAWSDRDSQYNEQFF. CDR3 nucleotides: TGTGCCTGGAGTGATAGGGACAGCCAGTACAATGAGCAGTTCTTC.

The rearrangement uses TRBV29-1 and TRBJ2-3, with 8 nucleotides matching TRBD2. The CDR3 consists of 12 residues. The trim removed 8 bases at V and 1 base at J, leaving 2 bases unmatched. Germline assignment: CDR1 SQVTM and CDR2 ANQGSEA. Written as DNA, the CDR3 is TGCAGCCCGGGACTAGGCACAGATACGCAGTATTTT. Protein product: CSPGLGTDTQYF.

This clone was detected only once. The V call is TRBV5-5, the J call TRBJ2-1, with 8 bases identical to TRBD2. The CDR3 is 13 amino acids. From germline, CDR1 is SGHKS and CDR2 YYEKEE (reference sequence). With 4 bases clipped from V and 3 bases from J, the junction kept 0 bases outside the gene matches. CDR3 loop: CASSREGYNEQFF. The DNA for the CDR3 is TGTGCCAGCAGCCGGGAGGGCTACAATGAGCAGTTCTTC.

This sequence joins TRBV30 and TRBJ1-5; weak D call: TRBD1 (5 bases). CDR1 and CDR2 (germline): GTSNPN, SVGIG (reference sequence). This CDR3 contains 15 residues. V was cut by 1 base and J by 0 bases, with 10 bases left in between. The CDR3: CAWSGRGGSNQPQHF. For the CDR3, the DNA is TGTGCCTGGAGTGGAAGGGGCGGTAGCAATCAGCCCCAGCATTTT.

The CDR3, as DNA: TGTGCCACCCAGGGGGGAGCTTTCTTT. As protein: CATQGGAFF. The chain has TRBV19 and TRBJ1-1; 7 bases line up with TRBD1. Looked up from germline, CDR1 is LNHDA and CDR2 is SQIVND (reference sequence). The CDR3 is 9 amino acids. The V and J ends lost 10 bases and 10 bases, in that order; junction bases with no gene match: 3.